This paragraph covers one T cell receptor (beta chain) sequence. Its cognate antigen is unknown. Germline loops: CDR1 LNHDA, CDR2 SQIVND (reference sequence). CDR3 length: 13 residues. V trimming: 5 bases; J trimming: 8 bases; junction bases outside the gene matches: 9. This specimen belongs to a study of STAT3 mutations in large granular lymphocyte leukemia. Looking at the study overall: Canonical activating STAT3 mutations were detected in roughly half of the longitudinally sequenced T-LGLL patients. General observations from the study: Every T-cell large granular lymphocyte leukemia patient had at least one immunodominant TCR beta clonotype. Clonal expansion was inferred from other time points because no sample existed at each clone's first appearance. Persisting codominant clonotypes may have hidden a small pathogenic clone. TCR clonotype switching after therapy occurred in about 35% of the 18 patients.

Clones were sequenced by immunoSEQ multiplex PCR, and TCRdb holds only the in-frame ones, with some missing. This sample carries just over 15,000 clones, around nine tenths of them seen once, and the ten largest clones take roughly 9%. This chain links TRBV19 with TRBJ2-7; 7 positions agree with TRBD1. The clonotype was recovered from a woman aged 45-59 years with T-cell large granular lymphocyte leukemia. Some clones in this sample may be carry-over from other donors' samples. The sequencing sample was made of peripheral blood mononuclear cells. The CDR3 sequence: CASSPQGQNKQYF. The CDR3 DNA follows: TGTGCCAGTAGTCCCCAGGGACAGAACAAGCAGTACTTC. Full variable domain (remainder filled in from reference TRBV19 and TRBJ2-7): DGGITQSPKYLFRKEGQNVTLSCEQNLNHDAMYWYRQDPGQGLRLIYYSQIVNDFQKGDIAEGYSVSREKKESFPLTVTSAQKNPTAFYLCASSPQGQNKQYFGPGTRLTVT.